This T cell receptor (beta chain) was captured by sequencing in a study of blood T cell repertoires in COVID-19. Across the study: Some COVID-19 samples were acute and others convalescent; all came from the United States, Italy and Spain. In each case, the material was cDNA or gDNA derived from T cells, B-cell-depleted T cells, or PBMCs.

Original data processing: Estimation of nucleated cell counts was performed using reference gene primer amplification. Clones were read by immunoSEQ multiplex PCR, and TCRdb kept only the in-frame ones, dropping some. V, J and clone size reflect that table, while D and trimming were determined from the DNA. The sample holds fewer than 45,000 clones, around four fifths seen once. Patients in Seattle were enrolled during active infection, then followed longitudinally. This CDR3 comprises 14 residues. The germline gives CDR1 MNHEY, CDR2 SVGAGI. Trimming at V came to 6 bases and at J to 6 bases, leaving 5 bases not matched to a gene.

The sequence was obtained from a man in his 60s with COVID-19, enrolled during active disease. What was sequenced was peripheral blood. The V gene is TRBV6-5, the J gene TRBJ1-5; 10 bases agree with TRBD1. CDR3 in amino acids: CASSRQGASQPQHF. CDR3 bases: TGTGCCAGCAGCCGACAGGGGGCGAGTCAGCCCCAGCATTTT.